This T cell receptor beta chain is from a study of monozygotic twins with inflammatory bowel disease (dated by TCRdb to the late 2010s). Regarding the research as a whole: A total of about 28 monozygotic twin pairs were included in the full study, comprising nine German pairs (four IBD-concordant, five IBD-discordant) and 19 IBD-discordant Danish pairs. Within discordant pairs, disease-associated traits were sought mainly by comparing IBD patients with their genetically identical healthy co-twins. Each individual had, on average, about 151 000 unique TCRalpha sequences and 181 000 unique TCRbeta sequences available for analysis.

Results the study describes overall, beyond this receptor: Differing immunosuppressive treatments among patients may have added background noise and inter-individual variability to the repertoires. No single strong signal or clonotype linked to IBD turned up in the results, so the idea that one exists was not supported. IBD patients had lower TCRbeta repertoire diversity, measured by the inverse Simpson index, than their healthy co-twins. Compared with healthy twins, IBD patients shared fewer clonotypes with other individuals, and the difference was most pronounced in patients with signs of disease activity. No difference in repertoire similarity was observed between concordant and discordant twins, possibly owing to limited statistical power. The analysis was unable to tell apart different T cell subtypes.

About this clonotype: Its antigen is still unknown.

From the germline V gene, CDR1 is WSHSY and CDR2 is SAAADI. Its CDR3 holds 16 amino acids, cysteine through phenylalanine. Only the protein sequence is given. The library was built by means of 5' RACE. For each TCR library, 3,000 to 4,000 ng of total RNA was used. cDNA was synthesized with SMARTScribe reverse transcriptase in eight separate reactions per sample. Unique molecular identifiers containing a 6-nucleotide sample barcode were introduced through template switching during cDNA synthesis. Amplification of TCRalpha and TCRbeta cDNA involved two nested PCRs of 16 and 9 cycles, and each PCR was followed by bead purification. Before amplification, the cDNA was both treated with uracil DNA-glycosylase and purified with the QIAquick PCR purification kit. The second PCR added Illumina TruSeq-compatible adapters along with sample-specific barcodes. TapeStation and Qubit were used to check library quality and concentration, and about 4.5 ng of each library was pooled. Sequencing of the pooled libraries was done on an Illumina HiSeq2500 single-index Rapid Run using custom sequencing primers and 2 x 100 bp reads. In the authors' own workflow: MiGEC version 1.2.6 was used for UMI-based consensus assembly, which corrected PCR and sequencing errors. V(D)J alignment, clonotype assembly and CDR3 extraction were performed with MiXCR version 2.1.1. To normalise gene usage, clonotype sharing and MAIT/NKT TCR abundance, the top 1000, 10 000 and 20 000 clonotypes in each sample were analysed. Diversity was computed as the inverse Simpson index with the vegan R package after downsampling to 27 000 UMIs. Paired Mann-Whitney U tests were applied to discordant twin pairs, and Benjamini-Hochberg correction was used for multiple testing. Once TCRdb had reprocessed the reads, it stored one entry per CDR3 protein sequence and supplied no DNA. V and J calls and clone size were set by TCRdb, not the authors. The sample's own table lists about 41,000 distinct CDR3 sequences. Clones ranked in the top ten supply 5% to 6% of the sample.

From each donor, an approximately 2.5 ml peripheral blood sample was collected into PAXgene tubes and kept at -80 degrees C. Total RNA was isolated from whole blood with the PAXgene blood miRNA kit on an automated QIAcube, without T cell sorting. Peripheral blood from monozygotic twin pairs concordant or discordant for inflammatory bowel disease was subjected to deep TCRalpha and TCRbeta repertoire profiling with unique molecular barcoding. Smoking habits were recorded for all twin pairs, and each individual was classified as a current, former or never smoker. This clonotype originated in a human donor with ulcerative colitis or Crohn's disease, or a healthy co-twin of an affected twin (not recorded which). The sample taken for sequencing was blood. The V and J segments used are TRBV10-2 and TRBJ1-2; lacking DNA, the TRBD1 call made by TCRdb goes unchecked. This receptor has the CDR3 CASREGWDRGSYGYTF.